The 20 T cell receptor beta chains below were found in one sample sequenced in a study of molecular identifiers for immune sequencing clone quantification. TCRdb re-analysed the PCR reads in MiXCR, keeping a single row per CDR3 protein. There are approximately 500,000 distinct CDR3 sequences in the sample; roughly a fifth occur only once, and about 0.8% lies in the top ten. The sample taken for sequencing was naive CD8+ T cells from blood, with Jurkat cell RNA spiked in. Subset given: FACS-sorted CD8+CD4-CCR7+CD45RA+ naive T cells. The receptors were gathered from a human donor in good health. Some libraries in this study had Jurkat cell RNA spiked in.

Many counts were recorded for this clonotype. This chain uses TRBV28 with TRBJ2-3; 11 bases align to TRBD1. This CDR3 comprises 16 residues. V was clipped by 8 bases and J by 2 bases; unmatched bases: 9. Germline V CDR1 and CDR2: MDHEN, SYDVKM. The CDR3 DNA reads TGTGCCAGCCGGACAGGGGGCCTCCTCCTCACAGATACGCAGTATTTT. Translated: CASRTGGLLLTDTQYF.

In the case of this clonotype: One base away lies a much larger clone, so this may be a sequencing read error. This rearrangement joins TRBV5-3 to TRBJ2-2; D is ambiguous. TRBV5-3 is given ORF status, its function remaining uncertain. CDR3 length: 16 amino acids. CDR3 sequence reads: CASSFLPGRRAGELFF. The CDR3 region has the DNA TGTGCCAGCAGCTTCCTACCGGGCCGAAGGGCCGGGGAGCTGTTTTTT.

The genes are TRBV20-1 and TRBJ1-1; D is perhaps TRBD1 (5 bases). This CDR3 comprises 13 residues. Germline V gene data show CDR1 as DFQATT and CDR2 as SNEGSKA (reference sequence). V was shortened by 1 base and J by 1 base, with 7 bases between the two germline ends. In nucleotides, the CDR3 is TGCAGTGCTAGAGGACAGCCGAACACTGAAGCTTTCTTT. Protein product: CSARGQPNTEAFF.

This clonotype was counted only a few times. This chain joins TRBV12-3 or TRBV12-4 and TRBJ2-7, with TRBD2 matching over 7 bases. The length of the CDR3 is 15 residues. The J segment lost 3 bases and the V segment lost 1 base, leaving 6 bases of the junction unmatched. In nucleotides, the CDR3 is TGTGCCAGCAGTTTAGTGCCCGGGGAGGGCTACGAGCAGTACTTC. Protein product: CASSLVPGEGYEQYF.

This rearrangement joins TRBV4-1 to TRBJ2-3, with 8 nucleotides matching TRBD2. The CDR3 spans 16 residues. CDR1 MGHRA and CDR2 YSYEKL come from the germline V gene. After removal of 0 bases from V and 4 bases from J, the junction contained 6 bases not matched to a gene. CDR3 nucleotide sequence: TGCGCCAGCAGCCAAGACTTCAGCGGGGGTTCAGATACGCAGTATTTT. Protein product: CASSQDFSGGSDTQYF.

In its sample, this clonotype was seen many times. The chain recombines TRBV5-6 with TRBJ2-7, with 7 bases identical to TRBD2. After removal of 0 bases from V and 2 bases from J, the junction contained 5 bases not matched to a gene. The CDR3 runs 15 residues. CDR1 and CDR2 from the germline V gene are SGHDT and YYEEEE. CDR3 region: CASSLAGGLAYEQYF. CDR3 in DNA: TGTGCCAGCAGCTTGGCCGGTGGACTAGCCTACGAGCAGTACTTC.

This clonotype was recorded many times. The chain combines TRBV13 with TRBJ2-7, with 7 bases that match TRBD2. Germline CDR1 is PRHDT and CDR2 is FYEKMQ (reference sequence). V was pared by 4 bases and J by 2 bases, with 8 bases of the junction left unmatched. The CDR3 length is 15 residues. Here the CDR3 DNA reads TGTGCCAGCAGCTCCGAATCGGGGGGTCCCTACGAGCAGTACTTC. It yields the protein CASSSESGGPYEQYF.

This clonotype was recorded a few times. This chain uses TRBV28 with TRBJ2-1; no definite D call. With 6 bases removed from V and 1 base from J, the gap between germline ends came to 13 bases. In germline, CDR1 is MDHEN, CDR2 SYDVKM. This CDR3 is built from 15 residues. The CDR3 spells CASSFTGQSYNEQFF. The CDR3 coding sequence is TGTGCCAGCAGCTTCACCGGGCAGTCCTACAATGAGCAGTTCTTC.

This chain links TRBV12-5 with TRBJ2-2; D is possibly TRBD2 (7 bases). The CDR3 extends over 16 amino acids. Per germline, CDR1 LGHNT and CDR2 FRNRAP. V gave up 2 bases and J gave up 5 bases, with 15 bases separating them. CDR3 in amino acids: CASGLHGGGWTGELFF. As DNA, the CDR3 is TGTGCTAGTGGTTTGCATGGCGGGGGCTGGACCGGGGAGCTGTTTTTT.

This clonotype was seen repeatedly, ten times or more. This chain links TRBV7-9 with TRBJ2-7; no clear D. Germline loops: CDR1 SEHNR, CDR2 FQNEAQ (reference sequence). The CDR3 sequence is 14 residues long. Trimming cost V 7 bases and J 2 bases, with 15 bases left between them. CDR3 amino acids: CASKPSGSAYEQYF. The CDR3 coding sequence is TGTGCCAGCAAACCCTCAGGCTCGGCCTACGAGCAGTACTTC.

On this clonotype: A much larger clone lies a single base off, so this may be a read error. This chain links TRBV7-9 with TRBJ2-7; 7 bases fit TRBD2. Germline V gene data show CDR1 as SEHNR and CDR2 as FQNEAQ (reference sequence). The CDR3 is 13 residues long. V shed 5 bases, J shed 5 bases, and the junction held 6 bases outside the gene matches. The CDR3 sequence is CASSPGTTNEQYF. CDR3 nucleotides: TGTGCCAGCAGCCCCGGGACTACCAACGAGCAGTACTTC.

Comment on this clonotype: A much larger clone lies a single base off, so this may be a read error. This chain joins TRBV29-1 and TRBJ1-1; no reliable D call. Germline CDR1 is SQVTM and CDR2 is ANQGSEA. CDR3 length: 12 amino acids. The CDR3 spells CGVEIMNTEAFF. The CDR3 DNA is TGCGGCGTGGAGATTATGAACACTGAAGCTTTCTTT. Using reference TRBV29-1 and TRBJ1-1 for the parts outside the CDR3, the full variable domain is SAVISQKPSRDICQRGTSLTIQCQVDSQVTMMFWYRQQPGQSLTLIATANQGSEATYESGFVIDKFPISRPNLTFSTLTVSNMSPEDSSIYLCGVEIMNTEAFFGQGTRLTVV.

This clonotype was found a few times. The CDR3 region has the DNA TGTGCCTGGAGGTCGGACGGGTTTGGAAATCAGCCCCAGCATTTT. Translating it yields CAWRSDGFGNQPQHF. V is TRBV30 and J is TRBJ1-5; D is ambiguous. The CDR3 has 15 amino acids. Germline CDR1 reads GTSNPN; CDR2 reads SVGIG (reference sequence). The ends were cut back, 3 bases at V and 4 bases at J, with 16 bases in the middle. Supplemented by reference TRBV30 and TRBJ1-5, the full variable domain reads SQTIHQWPATLVQPVGSPLSLECTVEGTSNPNLYWYRQAAGRGLQLLFYSVGIGQISSEVPQNLSASRPQDRQFILSSKKLLLSDSGFYLCAWRSDGFGNQPQHFGDGTRLSIL.

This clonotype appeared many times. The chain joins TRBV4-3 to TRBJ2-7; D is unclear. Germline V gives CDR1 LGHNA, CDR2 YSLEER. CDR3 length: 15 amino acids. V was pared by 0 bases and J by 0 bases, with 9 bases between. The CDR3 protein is CASSQDAYSSYEQYF. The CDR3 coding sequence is TGCGCCAGCAGCCAAGACGCGTATTCCTCCTACGAGCAGTACTTC.

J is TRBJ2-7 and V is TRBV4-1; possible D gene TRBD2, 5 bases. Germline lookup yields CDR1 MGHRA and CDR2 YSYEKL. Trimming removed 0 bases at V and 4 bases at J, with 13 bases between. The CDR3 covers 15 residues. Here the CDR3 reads CASSQETFPGYEQYF. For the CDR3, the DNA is TGCGCCAGCAGCCAAGAAACCTTCCCGGGGTACGAGCAGTACTTC.

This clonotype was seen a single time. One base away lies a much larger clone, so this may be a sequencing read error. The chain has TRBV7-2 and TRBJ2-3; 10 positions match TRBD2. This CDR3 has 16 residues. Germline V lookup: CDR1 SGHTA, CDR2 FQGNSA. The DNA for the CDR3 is TGTGCCAGCATTCCTTACTCTAGCGGGAGCACAGGTACGCAGTATTTT. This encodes CASIPYSSGSTGTQYF.

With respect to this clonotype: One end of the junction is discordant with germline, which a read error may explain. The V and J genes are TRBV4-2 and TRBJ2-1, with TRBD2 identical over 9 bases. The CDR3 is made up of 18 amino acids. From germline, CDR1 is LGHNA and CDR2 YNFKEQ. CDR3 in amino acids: CASSVNREREVWYNGQFF. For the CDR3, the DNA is TGTGCCAGCAGCGTAAACCGCGAGCGGGAGGTGTGGTACAATGGGCAGTTCTTC.

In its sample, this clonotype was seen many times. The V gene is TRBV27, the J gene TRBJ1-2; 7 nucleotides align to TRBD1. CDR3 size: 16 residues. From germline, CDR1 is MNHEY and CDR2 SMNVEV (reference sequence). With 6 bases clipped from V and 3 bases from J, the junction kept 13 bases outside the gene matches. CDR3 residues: CASSPERRGRDYGYTF. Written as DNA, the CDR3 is TGTGCCAGCAGCCCCGAAAGGAGGGGGCGAGACTATGGCTACACCTTC.

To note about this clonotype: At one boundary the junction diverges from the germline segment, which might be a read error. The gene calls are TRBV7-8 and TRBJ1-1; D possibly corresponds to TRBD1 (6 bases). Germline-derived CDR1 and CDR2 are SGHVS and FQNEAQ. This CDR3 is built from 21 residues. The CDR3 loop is CAGSVDPQGKNSLGLNTEAFF. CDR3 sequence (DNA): TGTGCCGGCAGCGTAGATCCACAGGGTAAAAATTCATTGGGGCTGAACACTGAAGCTTTCTTT.

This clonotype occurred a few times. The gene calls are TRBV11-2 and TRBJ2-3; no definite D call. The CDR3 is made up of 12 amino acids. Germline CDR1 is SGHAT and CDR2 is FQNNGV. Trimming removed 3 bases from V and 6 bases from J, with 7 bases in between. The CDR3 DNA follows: TGTGCCAGCAGCTTTCATTGGGATACGCAGTATTTT. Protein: CASSFHWDTQYF.